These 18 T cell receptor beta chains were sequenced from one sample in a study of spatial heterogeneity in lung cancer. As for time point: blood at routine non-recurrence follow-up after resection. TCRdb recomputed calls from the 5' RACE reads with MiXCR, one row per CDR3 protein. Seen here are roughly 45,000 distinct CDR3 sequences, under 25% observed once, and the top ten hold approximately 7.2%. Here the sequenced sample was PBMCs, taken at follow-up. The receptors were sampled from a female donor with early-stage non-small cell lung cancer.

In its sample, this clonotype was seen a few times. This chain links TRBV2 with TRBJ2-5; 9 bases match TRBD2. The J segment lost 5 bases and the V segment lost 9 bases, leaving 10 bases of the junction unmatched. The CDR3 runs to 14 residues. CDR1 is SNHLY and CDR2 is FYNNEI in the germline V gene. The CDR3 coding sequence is TGTGCCAGTAGCGGGAGCTACCCTAGGGAGACCCAGTACTTC. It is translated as CASSGSYPRETQYF.

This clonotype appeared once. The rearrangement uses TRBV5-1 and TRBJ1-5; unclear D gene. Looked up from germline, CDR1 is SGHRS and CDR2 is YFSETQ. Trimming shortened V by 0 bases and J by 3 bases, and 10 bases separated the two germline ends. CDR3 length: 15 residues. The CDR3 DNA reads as TGCGCCAGCAGCTTGGACGGGATCGACAATCAGCCCCAGCATTTT. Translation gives CASSLDGIDNQPQHF.

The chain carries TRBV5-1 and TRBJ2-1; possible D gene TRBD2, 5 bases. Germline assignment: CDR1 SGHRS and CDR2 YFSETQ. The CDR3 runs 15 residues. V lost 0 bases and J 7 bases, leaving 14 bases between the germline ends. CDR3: CASSLEGDLGNEQFF. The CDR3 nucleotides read TGCGCCAGCAGCTTGGAGGGAGATTTGGGTAATGAGCAGTTCTTC.

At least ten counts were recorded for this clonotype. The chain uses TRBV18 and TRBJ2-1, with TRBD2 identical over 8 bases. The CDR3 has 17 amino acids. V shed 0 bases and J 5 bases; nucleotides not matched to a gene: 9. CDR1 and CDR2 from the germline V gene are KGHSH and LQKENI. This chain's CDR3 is CASSPPIAGMRDNEQFF. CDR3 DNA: TGTGCCAGCTCACCACCGATAGCGGGGATGAGGGACAATGAGCAGTTCTTC.

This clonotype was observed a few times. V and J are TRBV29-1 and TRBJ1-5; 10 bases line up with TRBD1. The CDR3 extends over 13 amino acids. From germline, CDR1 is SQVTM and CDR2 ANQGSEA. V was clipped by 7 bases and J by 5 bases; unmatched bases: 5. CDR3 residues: CSAGQGGDQPQHF. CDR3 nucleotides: TGCAGCGCCGGACAGGGGGGGGATCAGCCCCAGCATTTT.

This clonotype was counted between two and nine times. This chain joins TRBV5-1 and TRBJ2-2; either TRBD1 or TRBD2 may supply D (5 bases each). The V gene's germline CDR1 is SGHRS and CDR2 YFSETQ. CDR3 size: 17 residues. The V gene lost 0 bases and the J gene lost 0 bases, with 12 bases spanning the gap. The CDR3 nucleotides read TGCGCCAGCAGCTTGGGGTATTCGGGACCGAACACCGGGGAGCTGTTTTTT. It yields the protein CASSLGYSGPNTGELFF.

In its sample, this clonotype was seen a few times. The CDR3 here is CASSAGGPGETQYF. CDR3 DNA sequence: TGCGCCAGCAGCGCGGGAGGGCCAGGAGAGACCCAGTACTTC. J is TRBJ2-5 and V is TRBV5-1, with 9 nucleotides matching TRBD2. With 4 bases clipped from V and 4 bases from J, the junction kept 5 bases outside the gene matches. Germline CDR1 reads SGHRS; CDR2 reads YFSETQ. The CDR3 has 14 residues.

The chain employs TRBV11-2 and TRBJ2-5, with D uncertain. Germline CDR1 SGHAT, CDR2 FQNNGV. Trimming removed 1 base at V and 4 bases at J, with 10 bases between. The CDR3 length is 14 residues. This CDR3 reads CASSLAVVLETQYF. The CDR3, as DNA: TGTGCCAGCAGCTTAGCGGTTGTCTTAGAGACCCAGTACTTC. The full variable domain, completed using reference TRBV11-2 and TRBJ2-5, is EAGVAQSPRYKIIEKRQSVAFWCNPISGHATLYWYQQILGQGPKLLIQFQNNGVVDDSQLPKDRFSAERLKGVDSTLKIQPAKLEDSAVYLCASSLAVVLETQYFGPGTRLLVL.

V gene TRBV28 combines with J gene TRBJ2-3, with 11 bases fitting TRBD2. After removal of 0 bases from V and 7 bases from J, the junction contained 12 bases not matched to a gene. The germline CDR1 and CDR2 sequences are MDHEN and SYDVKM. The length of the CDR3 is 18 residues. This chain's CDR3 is CASSLWASGRFRTHTQYF. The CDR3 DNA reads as TGTGCCAGCAGTTTATGGGCTAGCGGGAGGTTCAGGACCCATACGCAGTATTTT.

As DNA, the CDR3 is TGTGCCAGAACCCGGGACACGCGAGGCTACACCTTC. It encodes CARTRDTRGYTF. The J gene is TRBJ1-2, the V gene TRBV2, with D possibly TRBD1 on 6 matching bases. V lost 9 bases to trimming and J lost 8 bases, with 16 bases between them. Germline CDR1 is SNHLY and CDR2 is FYNNEI. The CDR3 is 12 residues long.

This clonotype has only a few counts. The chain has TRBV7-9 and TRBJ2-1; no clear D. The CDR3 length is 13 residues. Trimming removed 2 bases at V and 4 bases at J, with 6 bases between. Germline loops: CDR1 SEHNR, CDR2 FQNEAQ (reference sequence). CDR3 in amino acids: CASSLFLYNEQFF. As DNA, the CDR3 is TGTGCCAGCAGCTTATTCCTGTACAATGAGCAGTTCTTC. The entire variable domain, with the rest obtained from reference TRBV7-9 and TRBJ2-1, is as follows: DTGVSQNPRHKITKRGQNVTFRCDPISEHNRLYWYRQTLGQGPEFLTYFQNEAQLEKSRLLSDRFSAERPKGSFSTLEIQRTEQGDSAMYLCASSLFLYNEQFFGPGTRLTVL.

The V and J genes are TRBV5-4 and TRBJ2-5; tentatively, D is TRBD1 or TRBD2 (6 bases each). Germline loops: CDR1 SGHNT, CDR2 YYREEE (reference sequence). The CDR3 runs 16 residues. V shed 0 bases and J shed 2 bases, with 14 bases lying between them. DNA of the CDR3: TGTGCCAGCAGCTTGGGTGGGGGGCTAAGGCAAGAGACCCAGTACTTC. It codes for CASSLGGGLRQETQYF.

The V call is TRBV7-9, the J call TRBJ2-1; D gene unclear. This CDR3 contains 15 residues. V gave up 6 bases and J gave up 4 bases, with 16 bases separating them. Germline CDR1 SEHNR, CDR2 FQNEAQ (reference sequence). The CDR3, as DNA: TGTGCCAGCAGTAACGTGGGTCCAATATACAATGAGCAGTTCTTC. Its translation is CASSNVGPIYNEQFF.

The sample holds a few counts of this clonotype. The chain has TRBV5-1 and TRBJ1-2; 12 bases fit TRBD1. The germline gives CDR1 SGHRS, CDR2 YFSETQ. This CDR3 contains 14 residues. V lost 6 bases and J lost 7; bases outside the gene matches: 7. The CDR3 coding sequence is TGCGCCAGCAACCCCGGGACAGGGGGCTTTGGCTACACCTTC. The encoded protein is CASNPGTGGFGYTF.

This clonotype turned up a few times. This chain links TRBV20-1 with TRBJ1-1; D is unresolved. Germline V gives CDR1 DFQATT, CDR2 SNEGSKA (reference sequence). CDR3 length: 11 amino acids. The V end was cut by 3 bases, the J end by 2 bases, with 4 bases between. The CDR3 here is CSARGNTEAFF. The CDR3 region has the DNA TGCAGTGCTAGGGGCAACACTGAAGCTTTCTTT.

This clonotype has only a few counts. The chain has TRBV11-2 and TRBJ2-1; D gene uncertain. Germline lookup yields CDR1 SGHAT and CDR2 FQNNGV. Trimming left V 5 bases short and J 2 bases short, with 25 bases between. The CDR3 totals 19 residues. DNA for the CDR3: TGTGCCAGCAGCCCTTTGGGTTATGCGGAGACGATCGCCTACAATGAGCAGTTCTTC. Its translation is CASSPLGYAETIAYNEQFF.

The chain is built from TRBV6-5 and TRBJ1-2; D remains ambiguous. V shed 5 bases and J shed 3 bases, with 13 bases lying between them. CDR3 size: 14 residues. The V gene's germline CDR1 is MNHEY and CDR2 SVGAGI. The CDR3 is CASSLRRDYYGYTF. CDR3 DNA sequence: TGTGCCAGCAGTCTACGACGCGACTACTATGGCTACACCTTC.

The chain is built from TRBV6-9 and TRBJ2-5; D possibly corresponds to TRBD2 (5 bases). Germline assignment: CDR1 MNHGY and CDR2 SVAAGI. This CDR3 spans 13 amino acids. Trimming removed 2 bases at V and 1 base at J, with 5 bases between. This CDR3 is CASSYTSQETQYF. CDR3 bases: TGTGCCAGCAGTTATACTAGCCAAGAGACCCAGTACTTC.